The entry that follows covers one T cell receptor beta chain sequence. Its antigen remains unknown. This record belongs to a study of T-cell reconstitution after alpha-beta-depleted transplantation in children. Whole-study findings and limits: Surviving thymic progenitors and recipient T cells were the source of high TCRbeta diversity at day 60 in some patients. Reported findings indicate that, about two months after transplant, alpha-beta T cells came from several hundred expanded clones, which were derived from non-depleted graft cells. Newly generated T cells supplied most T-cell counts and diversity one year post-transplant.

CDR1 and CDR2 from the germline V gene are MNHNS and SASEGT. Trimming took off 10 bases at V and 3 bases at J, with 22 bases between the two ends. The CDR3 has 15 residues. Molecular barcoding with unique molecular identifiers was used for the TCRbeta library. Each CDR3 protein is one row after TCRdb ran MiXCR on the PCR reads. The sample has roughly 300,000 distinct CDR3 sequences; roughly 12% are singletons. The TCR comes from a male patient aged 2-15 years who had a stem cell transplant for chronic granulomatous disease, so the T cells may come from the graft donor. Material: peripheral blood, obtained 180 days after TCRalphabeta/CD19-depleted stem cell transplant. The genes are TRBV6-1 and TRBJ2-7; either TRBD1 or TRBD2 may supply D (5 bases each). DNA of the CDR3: TGTGCCAAAATGGACCGGGACCCAATAAACTACGAGCAGTACTTC. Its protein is CAKMDRDPINYEQYF.